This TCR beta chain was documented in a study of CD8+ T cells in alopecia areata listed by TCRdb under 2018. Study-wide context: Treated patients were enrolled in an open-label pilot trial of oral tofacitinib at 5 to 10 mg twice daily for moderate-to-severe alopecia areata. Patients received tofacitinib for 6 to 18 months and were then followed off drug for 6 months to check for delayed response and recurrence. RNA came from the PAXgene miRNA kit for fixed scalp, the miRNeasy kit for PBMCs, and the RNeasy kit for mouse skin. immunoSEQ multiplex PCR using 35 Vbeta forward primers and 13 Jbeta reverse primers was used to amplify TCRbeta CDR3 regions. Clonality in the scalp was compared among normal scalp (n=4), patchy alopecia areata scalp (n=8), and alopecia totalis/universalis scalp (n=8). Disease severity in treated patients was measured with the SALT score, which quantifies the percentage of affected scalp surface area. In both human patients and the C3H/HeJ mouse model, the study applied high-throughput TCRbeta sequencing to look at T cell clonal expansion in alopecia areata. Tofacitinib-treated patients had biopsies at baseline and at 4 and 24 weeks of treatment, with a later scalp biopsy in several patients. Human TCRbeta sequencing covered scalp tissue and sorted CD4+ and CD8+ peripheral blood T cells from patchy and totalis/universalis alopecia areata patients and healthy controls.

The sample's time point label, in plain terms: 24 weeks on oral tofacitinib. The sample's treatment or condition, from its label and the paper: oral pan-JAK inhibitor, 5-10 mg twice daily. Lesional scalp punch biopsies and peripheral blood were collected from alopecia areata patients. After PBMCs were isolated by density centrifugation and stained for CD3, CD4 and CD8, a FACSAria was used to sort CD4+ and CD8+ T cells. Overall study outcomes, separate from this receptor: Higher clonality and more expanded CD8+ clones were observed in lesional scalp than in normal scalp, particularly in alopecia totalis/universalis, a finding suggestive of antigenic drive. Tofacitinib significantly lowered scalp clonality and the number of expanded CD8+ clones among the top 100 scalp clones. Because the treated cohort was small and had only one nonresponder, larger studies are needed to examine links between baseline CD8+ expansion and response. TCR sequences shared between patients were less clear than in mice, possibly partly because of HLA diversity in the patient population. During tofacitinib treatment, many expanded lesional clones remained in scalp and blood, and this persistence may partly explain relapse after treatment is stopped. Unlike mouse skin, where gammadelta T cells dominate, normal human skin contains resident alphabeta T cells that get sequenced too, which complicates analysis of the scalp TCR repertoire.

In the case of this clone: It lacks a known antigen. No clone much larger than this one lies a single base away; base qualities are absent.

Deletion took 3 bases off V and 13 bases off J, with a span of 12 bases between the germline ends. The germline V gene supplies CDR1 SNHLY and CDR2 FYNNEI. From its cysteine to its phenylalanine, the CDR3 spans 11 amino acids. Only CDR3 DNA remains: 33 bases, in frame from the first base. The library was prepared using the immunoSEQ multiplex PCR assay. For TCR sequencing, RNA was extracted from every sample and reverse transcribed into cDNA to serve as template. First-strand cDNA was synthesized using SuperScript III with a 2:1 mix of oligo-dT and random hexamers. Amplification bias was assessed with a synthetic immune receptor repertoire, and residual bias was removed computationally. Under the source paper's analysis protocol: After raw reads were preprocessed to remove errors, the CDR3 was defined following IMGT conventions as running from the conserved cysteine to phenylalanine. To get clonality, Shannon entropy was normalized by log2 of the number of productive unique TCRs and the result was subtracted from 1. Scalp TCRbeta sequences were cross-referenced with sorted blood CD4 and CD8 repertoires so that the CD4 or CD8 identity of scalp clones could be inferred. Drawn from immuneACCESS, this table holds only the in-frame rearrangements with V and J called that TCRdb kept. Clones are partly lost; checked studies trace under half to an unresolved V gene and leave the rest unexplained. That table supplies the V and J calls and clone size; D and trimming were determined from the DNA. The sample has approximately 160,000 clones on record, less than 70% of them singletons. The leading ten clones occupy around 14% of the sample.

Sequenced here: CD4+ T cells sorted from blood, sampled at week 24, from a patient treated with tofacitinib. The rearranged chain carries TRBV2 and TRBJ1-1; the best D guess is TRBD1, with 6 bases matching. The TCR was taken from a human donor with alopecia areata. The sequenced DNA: TGTGCCAGCAGTGACGGGCAGGGGAGTTTCTTT. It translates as CASSDGQGSFF.